These T cell receptor beta chains were read from a single sample in a study of blood T cell repertoires in COVID-19. Sequenced by immunoSEQ multiplex PCR; TCRdb stores in-frame clones only, minus some. The sample carries roughly 410,000 clones, around 91% recorded once. The sample taken for sequencing was peripheral blood. The source is a woman in her thirties or forties with COVID-19, enrolled during active disease. CDR3s include the opening cysteine and the closing phenylalanine or tryptophan.

CDR3 length: 14; V gene: TRBV6-5; J gene: TRBJ1-5; CDR3 protein: CASSTQGPGQPQHF
CDR3 length: 14; V gene: TRBV6-5; J gene: TRBJ1-2; CDR3 protein: CASSYPRQTYGYTF
CDR3 length: 13; V gene: TRBV29-1; J gene: TRBJ2-7; CDR3 protein: CSVVRRGGYEQYF
CDR3 length: 16; V gene: TRBV10-1; J gene: TRBJ1-1; CDR3 protein: CASSSNEGVMNTEAFF
CDR3 length: 17; V gene: TRBV18; J gene: TRBJ2-2; CDR3 protein: CASSSRLAGRNTGELFF
CDR3 length: 12; V gene: TRBV18; J gene: TRBJ2-5; CDR3 protein: CASSPSQETQYF
CDR3 length: 15; V gene: TRBV5-5; J gene: TRBJ1-4; CDR3 protein: CASSLPVATNEKLFF
CDR3 length: 17; V gene: TRBV7-2; J gene: TRBJ1-2; CDR3 protein: CASSLTDKVGANYGYTF
CDR3 length: 15; V gene: TRBV6-5; J gene: TRBJ1-5; CDR3 protein: CASSPSYRGNQPQHF
CDR3 length: 15; V gene: TRBV19; J gene: TRBJ2-7; CDR3 protein: CASSRTGLGSYEQYF
CDR3 length: 13; V gene: TRBV9; J gene: TRBJ1-4; CDR3 protein: CASSLATNEKLFF
CDR3 length: 12; V gene: TRBV10-3; J gene: TRBJ1-5; CDR3 protein: CAISQGSQPQHF
CDR3 length: 12; V gene: TRBV12-3/TRBV12-4; J gene: TRBJ2-2; CDR3 protein: CASSFSAGELFF
CDR3 length: 14; V gene: TRBV25-1; J gene: TRBJ1-1; CDR3 protein: CASSGQDLGPEAFF
CDR3 length: 11; V gene: TRBV6-6; J gene: TRBJ1-2; CDR3 protein: CASQGYTGYTF
CDR3 length: 14; V gene: TRBV2; J gene: TRBJ1-1; CDR3 protein: CASRPGTGGTEAFF
CDR3 length: 13; V gene: TRBV29-1; J gene: TRBJ1-2; CDR3 protein: CSVVAAANYGYTF
CDR3 length: 19; V gene: TRBV9; J gene: TRBJ2-1; CDR3 protein: CASSVESAWSGISVNEQFF
CDR3 length: 11; V gene: TRBV12-3/TRBV12-4; J gene: TRBJ2-3; CDR3 protein: CASSFRDFRYF
CDR3 length: 19; V gene: TRBV7-6; J gene: TRBJ2-2; CDR3 protein: CASSLMGLASWPNPGELFF
CDR3 length: 13; V gene: TRBV28; J gene: TRBJ1-1; CDR3 protein: CASSLRSGTEAFF
CDR3 length: 16; V gene: TRBV6-7; J gene: TRBJ1-4; CDR3 protein: CASSYSPTGFNEKLFF
CDR3 length: 16; V gene: TRBV9; J gene: TRBJ2-2; CDR3 protein: CASSVGVAGELGELFF
CDR3 length: 13; V gene: TRBV29-1; J gene: TRBJ2-2; CDR3 protein: CSVQEGFTGELFF
CDR3 length: 13; V gene: TRBV3-1/TRBV3-2; J gene: TRBJ1-3; CDR3 protein: CASSLGLGNTIYF
CDR3 length: 16; V gene: TRBV4-3; J gene: TRBJ2-1; CDR3 protein: CASSPRDYQPYNEQFF
CDR3 length: 13; V gene: TRBV4-1; J gene: TRBJ2-3; CDR3 protein: CASSQGRVDTQYF
CDR3 length: 14; V gene: TRBV30; J gene: TRBJ2-1; CDR3 protein: CAWSGGPGVNEQFF
CDR3 length: 13; V gene: TRBV6-2/TRBV6-3; J gene: TRBJ2-5; CDR3 protein: CASSSTEQETQYF
CDR3 length: 14; V gene: TRBV7-2; J gene: TRBJ1-5; CDR3 protein: CASSPRGGGQPQHF
CDR3 length: 14; V gene: TRBV11-2; J gene: TRBJ2-1; CDR3 protein: CASSLDPGNNEQFF
CDR3 length: 14; V gene: TRBV7-6; J gene: TRBJ1-6; CDR3 protein: CASSLRGKGSPLHF
CDR3 length: 16; V gene: TRBV5-5; J gene: TRBJ1-3; CDR3 protein: CASSPLDRGSGNTIYF
CDR3 length: 15; V gene: TRBV30; J gene: TRBJ1-1; CDR3 protein: CACRTGTGGSTEAFF
CDR3 length: 16; V gene: TRBV9; J gene: TRBJ1-2; CDR3 protein: CASSARDGTGIEGYTF
CDR3 length: 17; V gene: TRBV24-1; J gene: TRBJ1-3; CDR3 protein: CATKIPGVPRSGNTIYF
CDR3 length: 14; V gene: TRBV7-9; J gene: TRBJ1-2; CDR3 protein: CASRKWLEVHGYTF
CDR3 length: 16; V gene: TRBV4-2; J gene: TRBJ2-3; CDR3 protein: CASSRTGPMGTDTQYF
CDR3 length: 12; V gene: TRBV7-8; J gene: TRBJ2-3; CDR3 protein: CASSTRQGTQYF
CDR3 length: 16; V gene: TRBV2; J gene: TRBJ2-3; CDR3 protein: CASRETSGGAVDTQYF
CDR3 length: 17; V gene: TRBV14; J gene: TRBJ2-7; CDR3 protein: CASSPEMGGKPHYEQYF
CDR3 length: 14; V gene: TRBV15; J gene: TRBJ2-5; CDR3 protein: CATSLGAQQETQYF
CDR3 length: 19; V gene: TRBV4-3; J gene: TRBJ1-5; CDR3 protein: CASSQDPVPRQDSNQPQHF
CDR3 length: 16; V gene: TRBV7-6; J gene: TRBJ2-7; CDR3 protein: CASSPLGAGGPGEQYF
CDR3 length: 11; V gene: TRBV28; J gene: TRBJ1-4; CDR3 protein: CATSGAGLLFF
CDR3 length: 14; V gene: TRBV28; J gene: TRBJ1-6; CDR3 protein: CASSLRGRGTPLHF
CDR3 length: 14; V gene: TRBV20-1; J gene: TRBJ1-3; CDR3 protein: CSASGGGSGNTIYF
CDR3 length: 18; V gene: TRBV3-1/TRBV3-2; J gene: TRBJ2-5; CDR3 protein: CASSQPRLAGGRGETQYF
CDR3 length: 15; V gene: TRBV14; J gene: TRBJ2-2; CDR3 protein: CASSRTGANTGELFF
CDR3 length: 15; V gene: TRBV14; J gene: TRBJ1-2; CDR3 protein: CASSRAQGSNYGYTF
CDR3 length: 15; V gene: TRBV25-1; J gene: TRBJ2-7; CDR3 protein: CATRWTGLVFSEQYF
CDR3 length: 13; V gene: TRBV7-9; J gene: TRBJ2-2; CDR3 protein: CASSSSGRGELFF